This passage covers 22 T cell receptor beta chains from one sample sequenced in a study of shared clonotypes between healthy human individuals. The data were produced by immunoSEQ multiplex PCR, yet TCRdb's version contains in-frame clones alone and is incomplete. The sample includes about 980,000 clones, over 60% of them seen just once. The sequenced material came from memory CD4+ T cells sorted from blood. Subset given: CD45RA-negative fraction. These TCRs come from a man between 18 and 35 years old in good health.

The V and J genes are TRBV7-9 and TRBJ2-7; TRBD2 matches at 11 bases. J gave up 7 bases and V 1 base, and 6 bases lay outside the gene matches. Germline CDR1 and CDR2: SEHNR and FQNEAQ (reference sequence). This CDR3 region has 15 residues. The CDR3 coding sequence is TGTGCCAGCAGCTTAGGCGGGACTAGCGGCCGAGAGCAGTACTTC. The encoded protein is CASSLGGTSGREQYF.

This chain uses TRBV6-5 with TRBJ2-2, with 7 nucleotides matching TRBD1. V shed 4 bases, J shed 5 bases, and the junction held 10 bases outside the gene matches. Germline V CDR1 and CDR2: MNHEY, SVGAGI. The CDR3 sequence is 16 residues long. The chain's CDR3 is CASSSRQGFGTGELFF. CDR3 nucleotide sequence: TGTGCCAGCAGTTCCCGACAGGGCTTCGGGACCGGGGAGCTGTTTTTT.

This sequence joins TRBV28 and TRBJ2-7; 7 bases match TRBD1. Germline CDR1 MDHEN, CDR2 SYDVKM. The trim removed 3 bases at V and 6 bases at J, leaving 2 bases unmatched. The CDR3 length is 12 residues. DNA of the CDR3: TGTGCCAGCAGTTTCCGACAGGGCGAGCAGTACTTC. It is translated as CASSFRQGEQYF.

This chain joins TRBV25-1 and TRBJ1-2; D gene ambiguous. Trimming shortened V by 10 bases and J by 5 bases, and 8 bases separated the two germline ends. This CDR3 region has 10 residues. In germline, CDR1 is MGHDK, CDR2 SYGVNS. CDR3 nucleotide sequence: TGTGCCACCTCTCATTATGGCTACACCTTC. It translates to CATSHYGYTF.

This clone was seen just once. For the CDR3, the DNA is TGTGCCAGCAGCTTAAGGACAGCCACAGATACGCAGTATTTT. Translation gives CASSLRTATDTQYF. The chain couples TRBV11-3 to TRBJ2-3; possibly TRBD1 for D (6 bases). From germline, CDR1 is SGHNT and CDR2 YENEEA. The CDR3 is made up of 14 amino acids. Trimming took off 2 bases at V and 2 bases at J, with 8 bases between the two ends.

In this sample, this clone turned up once. The gene calls are TRBV19 and TRBJ2-7, with 7 nucleotides matching TRBD1. Losses at the gene ends were 9 bases for V and 2 bases for J; bases not matched to a gene: 7. Germline V gene data show CDR1 as LNHDA and CDR2 as SQIVND (reference sequence). The CDR3 has 13 residues. The CDR3 reads CASRGTVTYEQYF. For the CDR3, the DNA is TGTGCCAGCAGGGGGACGGTAACCTACGAGCAGTACTTC.

As DNA, the CDR3 is TGTGCCAGCAGCTTAAGAGGGGCTAGCACAGATACGCAGTATTTT. It translates to CASSLRGASTDTQYF. The V call is TRBV7-3, the J call TRBJ2-3; TRBD1 or TRBD2 may be the D gene (5 bases each). V was shortened by 1 base and J by 0 bases, with 8 bases between the two germline ends. From germline, CDR1 is SGHTA and CDR2 FQGTGA. CDR3 size: 15 residues.

V and J are TRBV5-1 and TRBJ1-1, with TRBD1 matching 9 bases. The J segment lost 12 bases and the V segment lost 0 bases, leaving 6 bases of the junction unmatched. Per germline, CDR1 SGHRS and CDR2 YFSETQ. This CDR3 region has 13 residues. This CDR3 is CASSLGDREITFF. CDR3 nucleotides: TGCGCCAGCAGCTTGGGGGACAGGGAGATAACTTTCTTT.

V gene TRBV6-1 combines with J gene TRBJ1-5, with D unresolved. Germline V lookup: CDR1 MNHNS, CDR2 SASEGT. This CDR3 has 13 residues. Trimming pared 6 bases from V and 7 bases from J, leaving 13 bases between. The CDR3 is CASSSEGKQPQHF. CDR3 nucleotides: TGTGCCAGCAGCTCCGAAGGGAAACAGCCCCAGCATTTT.

This sequence joins TRBV27 and TRBJ1-1, with a weak D call TRBD1 (6 bases). Germline V gene data show CDR1 as MNHEY and CDR2 as SMNVEV (reference sequence). Between the trimmed V and J ends, which lost 8 bases and 5 bases, there was a span of 15 bases. The CDR3 sequence is 13 residues long. Here the CDR3 reads CASQRGVRTEAFF. The CDR3 DNA sequence: TGTGCCAGCCAGAGGGGGGTGCGGACTGAAGCTTTCTTT.

This clone was seen only a few times. The rearrangement links TRBV5-1 to TRBJ2-3; 11 bases match TRBD2. The CDR3 length is 15 residues. Unmatched junction bases numbered 3, after V lost 6 bases and J lost 0 bases. Germline-derived CDR1 and CDR2 are SGHRS and YFSETQ. The CDR3 region is CASTTSGGSTDTQYF. In nucleotides, the CDR3 is TGCGCCAGCACCACTAGCGGGGGTAGCACAGATACGCAGTATTTT.

V usage is TRBV5-1 and J usage is TRBJ1-2; D not certain. Trimming cost V 0 bases and J 4 bases, with 10 bases left between them. Looked up from germline, CDR1 is SGHRS and CDR2 is YFSETQ. The CDR3 is made up of 14 amino acids. CDR3 nucleotides: TGCGCCAGCAGCTTGGCGCCAGGCGGCTATGGCTACACCTTC. This codes for CASSLAPGGYGYTF.

Regarding this clone: Other DNA sequences within the sample encode an identical CDR3. This rearrangement joins TRBV5-6 to TRBJ2-7; the match to TRBD2 covers 10 bases. The ends lost 4 bases at V and 2 bases at J; junction bases unmatched: 6. Germline V gene lookup returns CDR1 SGHDT and CDR2 YYEEEE. CDR3 length: 15 residues. The DNA of the CDR3 is TGTGCCAGCAGCACTCTAGCGGGAGCCACCTACGAGCAGTACTTC. Its translation: CASSTLAGATYEQYF.

In DNA form, the CDR3 reads TGTGCCAGCACCCGCGGGGACAATGAGCAGTTCTTC. Its translation: CASTRGDNEQFF. The chain employs TRBV6-5 and TRBJ2-1; a possible D gene is TRBD2 (6 bases). Germline assignment: CDR1 MNHEY and CDR2 SVGAGI. The CDR3 is 12 amino acids. V lost 7 bases to trimming and J lost 5 bases, with 9 bases between them.

The chain is built from TRBV7-2 and TRBJ1-5; TRBD1 is a possible D gene (6 bases). The germline V gene encodes CDR1 SGHTA and CDR2 FQGNSA. The CDR3 is 15 amino acids. V dropped 5 bases and J dropped 9 bases, with 20 bases sitting between them. The CDR3 region is CASSKGGQPGAPQHF. The CDR3 nucleotides are TGTGCCAGCAGCAAAGGAGGACAGCCAGGGGCGCCCCAGCATTTT.

The V gene is TRBV2, the J gene TRBJ2-1; 8 bases are shared with TRBD2. This CDR3 region has 16 residues. V shed 1 base and J 3 bases; nucleotides not matched to a gene: 5. CDR1 is SNHLY, CDR2 FYNNEI, per germline. CDR3 coding DNA: TGTGCCAGCAGTGAAGAAATACTAGCGGTCTACAATGAGCAGTTCTTC. Translation: CASSEEILAVYNEQFF.

As to this clone: Other DNA sequences in the same sample also yield this CDR3. The CDR3 nucleotides are TGTGCCAGCTCACCGTCAGTCTCTGGAAACACCATATATTTT. It specifies CASSPSVSGNTIYF. This chain links TRBV18 with TRBJ1-3; D gene ambiguous. The length of the CDR3 is 14 residues. CDR1 is KGHSH and CDR2 is LQKENI in the germline V gene. Trimming removed 3 bases from V and 0 bases from J, with 6 bases in between. The whole variable domain, filled in from reference TRBV18 and TRBJ1-3, reads NAGVMQNPRHLVRRRGQEARLRCSPMKGHSHVYWYRQLPEEGLKFMVYLQKENIIDESGMPKERFSAEFPKEGPSILRIQQVVRGDSAAYFCASSPSVSGNTIYFGEGSWLTVV.

Remarks on this clone: Other DNA sequences in this sample translate to the same CDR3. The rearrangement uses TRBV7-2 and TRBJ2-2; weak D call: TRBD2 (6 bases). The V end lost 3 bases, the J end lost 6 bases, and 8 bases lay between the germline ends. The CDR3 has 13 residues. Germline V gene sequence: CDR1 SGHTA, CDR2 FQGNSA. CDR3 DNA sequence: TGTGCCAGCAGCTTCGGGGAGGCCGGGGAGCTGTTTTTT. Translation: CASSFGEAGELFF.

V is TRBV5-4 and J is TRBJ2-2; 7 bases align to TRBD1. The CDR3 is 16 residues long. The germline CDR1 and CDR2 sequences are SGHNT and YYREEE (reference sequence). V lost 4 bases and J lost 1; bases outside the gene matches: 7. CDR3 sequence reads: CASSLHRGENTGELFF. CDR3 DNA: TGTGCCAGCAGCCTCCACAGGGGTGAGAACACCGGGGAGCTGTTTTTT.

The V call is TRBV11-2, the J call TRBJ2-3, with D perhaps TRBD1 (5 bases). The CDR3 has 15 amino acids. Germline V lookup: CDR1 SGHAT, CDR2 FQNNGV. V was shortened by 4 bases and J by 6 bases, with 17 bases between the two germline ends. CDR3 coding DNA: TGTGCCAGCAGCTCCAACCCAGGGTCAGGGGATACGCAGTATTTT. Residues: CASSSNPGSGDTQYF.

V usage is TRBV10-3 and J usage is TRBJ2-7, with TRBD1 as a possible D gene (6 bases). CDR1 ENHRY and CDR2 SYGVKD come from the germline V gene. The CDR3 is 12 residues long. Trimming took 6 bases from V and 9 from J, leaving 15 bases between them. For the CDR3, the DNA is TGTGCCATCAGGAGTACAGGGAACACGCAGTACTTC. Its translation: CAIRSTGNTQYF.

The CDR3 DNA follows: TGTGCCACCAGCAGAGACGCTAGCGGGGGATTCTCCTACGAGCAGTACTTC. Protein sequence: CATSRDASGGFSYEQYF. The chain is built from TRBV15 and TRBJ2-7; TRBD2 matches 10 bases. This CDR3 is 17 amino acids long. Germline values: CDR1 LNHNV, CDR2 YYDKDF (reference sequence). J lost 0 bases, V lost 0 bases, and 5 bases had no gene match.